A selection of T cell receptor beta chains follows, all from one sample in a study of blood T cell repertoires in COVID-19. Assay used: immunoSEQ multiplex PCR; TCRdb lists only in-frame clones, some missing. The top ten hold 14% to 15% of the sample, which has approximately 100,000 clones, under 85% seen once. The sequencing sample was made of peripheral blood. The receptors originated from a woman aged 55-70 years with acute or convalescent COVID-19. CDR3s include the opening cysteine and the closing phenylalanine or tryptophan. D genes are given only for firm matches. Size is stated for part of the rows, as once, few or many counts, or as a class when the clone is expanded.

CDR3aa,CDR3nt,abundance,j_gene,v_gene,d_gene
CASSQVPKRHLRYGYTF,TGCGCCAGCAGCCAAGTTCCTAAGCGGCACCTCCGCTATGGCTACACCTTC,NA,TRBJ1-2,TRBV4-1,NA
CASSVEASGSWETQYF,TGTGCCAGCAGCGTAGAGGCTAGCGGGAGCTGGGAGACCCAGTACTTC,NA,TRBJ2-5,TRBV9,TRBD2
CASSLDQGLNYGYTF,TGTGCCAGCAGCTTGGACCAGGGTCTCAACTATGGCTACACCTTC,NA,TRBJ1-2,TRBV5-4,NA
CASRPGTDYGYTF,TGCGCCAGCAGGCCTGGGACAGACTATGGCTACACCTTC,NA,TRBJ1-2,TRBV5-1,TRBD1
CASGAATNTGELFF,TGTGCCAGCGGTGCGGCTACGAACACCGGGGAGCTGTTTTTT,few,TRBJ2-2,TRBV6-6,NA
CASSVPGQGAYGYTF,TGTGCCAGCAGTGTTCCGGGACAGGGGGCCTATGGCTACACCTTC,NA,TRBJ1-2,TRBV2,TRBD1
CASRASGSSYEQYF,TGTGCCAGCAGGGCTAGCGGGAGCTCCTACGAGCAGTACTTC,NA,TRBJ2-7,TRBV6-5,TRBD2
CASSQKSGSGETQYF,TGCGCCAGCAGCCAGAAGAGCGGGAGCGGAGAGACCCAGTACTTC,NA,TRBJ2-5,TRBV4-1,TRBD2
CASTRRTSGYNEQFF,TGTGCCAGCACCCGGAGGACTAGCGGCTACAATGAGCAGTTCTTC,NA,TRBJ2-1,TRBV2,TRBD2
CASSPGTQETQYF,TGTGCCAGCTCACCAGGGACACAAGAGACCCAGTACTTC,NA,TRBJ2-5,TRBV18,NA
CSVSGSFNYGYTF,TGCAGCGTTTCCGGGAGTTTTAACTATGGCTACACCTTC,NA,TRBJ1-2,TRBV29-1,NA
CASSQRGLAVSYNEQFF,TGTGCCAGCAGCCAACGTGGACTAGCGGTTTCCTACAATGAGCAGTTCTTC,NA,TRBJ2-1,TRBV3-1/TRBV3-2,TRBD2
CASSSTGVEAFF,TGTGCCAGCAGCTCCACAGGAGTGGAAGCTTTCTTT,NA,TRBJ1-1,TRBV5-6,NA
CASSSGREVRASNQPQHF,TGTGCCAGTAGTAGCGGAAGGGAGGTGAGAGCTAGCAATCAGCCCCAGCATTTT,NA,TRBJ1-5,TRBV19,NA
CASSPQTGPDRSGANVLTF,TGCGCCAGCAGCCCACAGACAGGGCCGGATCGCTCTGGGGCCAACGTCCTGACTTTC,NA,TRBJ2-6,TRBV4-1,TRBD1
CAWSYYGGAPQHF,TGTGCCTGGAGTTACTATGGGGGGGCTCCCCAGCATTTT,NA,TRBJ1-5,TRBV30,NA
CASSGRWGDQPQHF,TGTGCCAGCAGCGGTAGATGGGGAGATCAGCCCCAGCATTTT,few,TRBJ1-5,TRBV7-3,NA
CASSRNMNTEAFF,TGTGCCAGCAGCAGGAACATGAACACTGAAGCTTTCTTT,NA,TRBJ1-1,TRBV2,NA
CASSYEREGREQYF,TGTGCCAGCAGTTACGAACGGGAGGGGAGGGAGCAGTACTTC,NA,TRBJ2-7,TRBV6-6,TRBD2
CASSVGTGGWNSPLHF,TGCGCCAGCAGCGTGGGGACAGGGGGCTGGAATTCACCCCTCCACTTT,NA,TRBJ1-6,TRBV5-1,TRBD1
CASSQIFGGQTQETQYF,TGCGCCAGCAGCCAGATCTTCGGAGGGCAGACCCAAGAGACCCAGTACTTC,NA,TRBJ2-5,TRBV4-1,NA
CASSWGQGVYGYTF,TGTGCCAGCAGCTGGGGACAGGGGGTCTATGGCTACACCTTC,NA,TRBJ1-2,TRBV13,TRBD1
CASSLITGYNEQFF,TGTGCCAGCAGCCTGATCACAGGCTACAATGAGCAGTTCTTC,NA,TRBJ2-1,TRBV5-4,NA
CASSSRVSTDTQYF,TGCGCCAGCAGCTCCAGGGTCAGCACAGATACGCAGTATTTT,NA,TRBJ2-3,TRBV5-1,NA
CASSPQGNTGELFF,TGTGCCAGCTCACCCCAGGGTAACACCGGGGAGCTGTTTTTT,NA,TRBJ2-2,TRBV18,NA
CASSLEGGQYTEAFF,TGTGCCAGCAGCTTAGAAGGGGGCCAGTACACTGAAGCTTTCTTT,NA,TRBJ1-1,TRBV11-2,TRBD1
CASSPPDRGRYEQYF,TGTGCCAGCAGTCCCCCGGACAGGGGCAGGTACGAGCAGTACTTC,NA,TRBJ2-7,TRBV28,TRBD1
CASSLSAYRVASPYEQYF,TGTGCCAGCAGTTTATCGGCCTACAGGGTGGCCTCTCCCTACGAGCAGTACTTC,NA,TRBJ2-7,TRBV27,NA
CASSYATANYGYTF,TGTGCCAGCAGTTACGCGACAGCTAACTATGGCTACACCTTC,NA,TRBJ1-2,TRBV6-6,NA
CASSQDSRREYNEQFF,TGTGCCAGCAGCCAAGATTCCCGGAGGGAGTACAATGAGCAGTTCTTC,NA,TRBJ2-1,TRBV4-2,NA
CATSRERRAYGYTF,TGTGCCACCAGCAGAGAAAGGCGGGCCTATGGCTACACCTTC,NA,TRBJ1-2,TRBV15,NA
CASSLGGLSFVQFF,TGTGCCAGCAGTTTAGGGGGACTGAGCTTTGTGCAGTTCTTC,NA,TRBJ2-1,TRBV27,NA
CASSQLPGTGFFEQYF,TGTGCCAGCAGCCAGCTACCCGGGACAGGGTTTTTCGAGCAGTACTTC,NA,TRBJ2-7,TRBV3-1/TRBV3-2,TRBD1
CASSLEGRSSYEQYF,TGCGCCAGCAGCTTGGAGGGGCGTAGCTCCTACGAGCAGTACTTC,few,TRBJ2-7,TRBV5-1,NA
CASRGGTNQPQHF,TGTGCCAGCAGGGGGGGTACCAATCAGCCCCAGCATTTT,NA,TRBJ1-5,TRBV25-1,NA
CAVSGRTGDTGELFF,TGCGCCGTCTCAGGGAGGACAGGGGACACCGGGGAGCTGTTTTTT,NA,TRBJ2-2,TRBV23-1,TRBD1
CASSSREVYTIYF,TGTGCCAGCAGTTCTAGAGAGGTGTACACCATATATTTT,NA,TRBJ1-3,TRBV6-5,NA
CSVAPGWGTEAFF,TGCAGCGTTGCCCCAGGGTGGGGCACTGAAGCTTTCTTT,NA,TRBJ1-1,TRBV29-1,NA
CASSYTGTSGGAAYNEQFF,TGTGCCAGCAGTTATACCGGGACTAGCGGGGGGGCCGCCTACAATGAGCAGTTCTTC,NA,TRBJ2-1,TRBV11-3,TRBD2
CASSLAYGTGVSYEQYF,TGCGCCAGCAGCTTGGCCTACGGGACAGGGGTTTCCTACGAGCAGTACTTC,NA,TRBJ2-7,TRBV5-1,TRBD1
CASSLVAADTQYF,TGTGCCAGCAGCTTAGTTGCAGCAGATACGCAGTATTTT,NA,TRBJ2-3,TRBV7-2,NA
CASSLAGGINEQYF,TGTGCCAGCAGCTTGGCGGGGGGTATAAACGAGCAGTACTTC,NA,TRBJ2-7,TRBV5-5,TRBD2
CASSSVGGFGEKLFF,TGTGCCAGCAGCTCAGTGGGGGGATTCGGTGAAAAACTGTTTTTT,NA,TRBJ1-4,TRBV11-2,NA
CASSEGPLGLSGGELFF,TGTGCCAGCAGTGAAGGACCCCTAGGACTCTCGGGCGGGGAGCTGTTTTTT,NA,TRBJ2-2,TRBV2,NA
CASRAGGPGELFF,TGTGCCAGTAGGGCGGGGGGTCCCGGGGAGCTGTTTTTT,NA,TRBJ2-2,TRBV19,TRBD2
CASGPLTRSPLHF,TGTGCCAGCGGACCGCTAACTAGATCACCCCTCCACTTT,NA,TRBJ1-6,TRBV6-5,NA
CASSLIWSQETQYF,TGTGCCAGCAGCTTAATCTGGAGTCAAGAGACCCAGTACTTC,NA,TRBJ2-5,TRBV7-8,NA
CASSRQGERPYNQPQHF,TGTGCCAGCAGCCGACAGGGGGAAAGGCCTTACAATCAGCCCCAGCATTTT,NA,TRBJ1-5,TRBV5-6,TRBD1
CSVQGQAYEQYF,TGCAGCGTACAGGGGCAGGCCTACGAGCAGTACTTC,NA,TRBJ2-7,TRBV29-1,TRBD1
CASSRGLAGPYEQYF,TGTGCCAGCAGCCGCGGACTAGCGGGACCCTACGAGCAGTACTTC,few,TRBJ2-7,TRBV3-1/TRBV3-2,TRBD2
CASSYGGTGENSPLHF,TGTGCCAGCAGTTATGGAGGGACAGGGGAGAATTCACCCCTCCACTTT,NA,TRBJ1-6,TRBV6-5,TRBD1
CASSLGRYEQYF,TGTGCCAGCAGTTTAGGGAGATACGAGCAGTACTTC,NA,TRBJ2-7,TRBV28,NA
CSVGKVGGLETQYF,TGCAGCGTTGGAAAGGTTGGAGGGCTCGAGACCCAGTACTTC,NA,TRBJ2-5,TRBV29-1,NA
CASSRRTGGEEKLFF,TGTGCCAGCAGCCGACGGACAGGGGGCGAAGAAAAACTGTTTTTT,NA,TRBJ1-4,TRBV5-6,TRBD1
CASSQVGTGNEKLFF,TGCGCCAGCAGCCAAGTCGGGACAGGAAATGAAAAACTGTTTTTT,once,TRBJ1-4,TRBV4-1,TRBD1